The clone carrying this T cell receptor beta chain was picked up many times. The antigen is unknown. At one end, the junction sequence differs from germline, possibly due to a read error. The source of the sample is a study of T-cell reconstitution after alpha-beta-depleted transplantation in children. Study-wide results and caveats: In patients about two months after transplant, alpha-beta T cells reportedly arose from several hundred expanded graft clones. The origin of high day-60 TCRbeta diversity in some patients lay in surviving recipient T cells and thymic progenitors. At the one-year point after transplant, T-cell counts and TCRbeta diversity were found to come mostly from T cells that had been newly produced.

Germline lookup yields CDR1 SSHAT and CDR2 FNYEAQ (reference sequence). This CDR3 spans 15 amino acids. Molecular barcoding with unique molecular identifiers was used for the TCRbeta library. TCRdb used MiXCR to reprocess the PCR reads, holding one entry per CDR3 protein. Altogether approximately 31,000 distinct CDR3 sequences are present, under 7.5% being singletons, with the ten largest covering around 27%. V gene TRBV7-7 combines with J gene TRBJ2-2; D gene ambiguous. The sequence was collected from a child in the first two years of life who had a stem cell transplant for acute myeloid leukemia, so the T cells may come from the graft donor. This sample comprised peripheral blood, obtained 60 days after TCRalphabeta/CD19-depleted stem cell transplant. The CDR3 DNA sequence: TGTGCTAGCAGCTTAGTAGGTCCTTCCACCCGGGAGCTGTTTTTT. It encodes CASSLVGPSTRELFF.